The 9 T cell receptor beta chains below were found in one sample sequenced in a study of blood T cell repertoires in COVID-19. The protocol was immunoSEQ multiplex PCR, while the TCRdb copy is restricted to in-frame clones and leaves out a portion. The repertoire has some 76,000 clones, roughly 87% of them found once; the top ten carry around 10%. Sequencing was performed on peripheral blood. The receptors were gathered from a man aged 50 or older with acute or convalescent COVID-19.

The V gene is TRBV7-6, the J gene TRBJ2-7, with TRBD1 identical over 8 bases. The length of the CDR3 is 14 residues. Germline-derived CDR1 and CDR2 are SGHVS and FNYEAQ. With 6 bases clipped from V and 3 bases from J, the junction kept 7 bases outside the gene matches. CDR3 bases: TGTGCCAGCAGGCCTTGGACAGGGCACTACGAGCAGTACTTC. Translation gives CASRPWTGHYEQYF.

The chain couples TRBV27 to TRBJ2-5; D perhaps matches TRBD2 (5 bases). This CDR3 spans 16 amino acids. The V gene lost 4 bases and the J gene lost 4 bases, with 19 bases spanning the gap. Germline assignment: CDR1 MNHEY and CDR2 SMNVEV (reference sequence). In nucleotides, the CDR3 is TGTGCCAGCAGTTCCAGGTGGCGGGCCTCGGGAGAGACCCAGTACTTC. Amino acid sequence: CASSSRWRASGETQYF.

The chain uses TRBV18 and TRBJ2-5; 10 nucleotides line up with TRBD2. Losses at the gene ends were 2 bases for V and 5 bases for J; bases not matched to a gene: 8. This CDR3 has 16 residues. Germline V CDR1 and CDR2: KGHSH, LQKENI. Here the CDR3 reads CASSPSALAGVETQYF. CDR3 DNA: TGTGCCAGCTCACCATCGGCGCTAGCGGGAGTGGAGACCCAGTACTTC. The full variable domain, its missing parts supplied by reference TRBV18 and TRBJ2-5, is NAGVMQNPRHLVRRRGQEARLRCSPMKGHSHVYWYRQLPEEGLKFMVYLQKENIIDESGMPKERFSAEFPKEGPSILRIQQVVRGDSAAYFCASSPSALAGVETQYFGPGTRLLVL.

The chain uses TRBV2 and TRBJ2-3; a weak D match, TRBD2 (5 bases). The CDR3 has 12 residues. V was clipped by 6 bases and J by 7 bases, with 11 bases between them. From germline, CDR1 is SNHLY and CDR2 FYNNEI. The CDR3 loop is CASRMTTYTQYF. The CDR3, as DNA: TGTGCCAGCAGGATGACTACTTATACGCAGTATTTT.

This CDR3 is CASSLDSQNTEAFF. CDR3 bases: TGTGCCAGCAGCTTGGACAGTCAGAACACTGAAGCTTTCTTT. V gene TRBV7-3 combines with J gene TRBJ1-1; D possibly corresponds to TRBD1 (6 bases). The length of the CDR3 is 14 residues. V was trimmed by 3 bases and J by 1 base, leaving 9 bases between them. The germline gives CDR1 SGHTA, CDR2 FQGTGA.

The chain has TRBV12-5 and TRBJ2-1, with D unclear. Trimming stripped 2 bases from V and 6 bases from J, with 11 bases between. Germline CDR1 and CDR2: LGHNT and FRNRAP. The CDR3 length is 14 residues. CDR3 protein: CASGLFRVSNEQFF. In DNA, the CDR3 is TGTGCTAGTGGTTTGTTTCGGGTTAGCAATGAGCAGTTCTTC.

The count of this clone is one. V gene TRBV19 combines with J gene TRBJ1-4; D possibly corresponds to TRBD1 (6 bases). This CDR3 has 14 residues. Trimming took 6 bases from V and 0 from J, leaving 8 bases between them. The germline V gene encodes CDR1 LNHDA and CDR2 SQIVND (reference sequence). Written as DNA, the CDR3 is TGTGCCAGTAGGGGGGCTGCAACTAATGAAAAACTGTTTTTT. Translating gives CASRGAATNEKLFF.

The chain uses TRBV11-2 and TRBJ1-4; 9 bases agree with TRBD1. This CDR3 has 16 residues. Looked up from germline, CDR1 is SGHAT and CDR2 is FQNNGV. J gave up 8 bases and V 5 bases, and 12 bases lay outside the gene matches. The CDR3 DNA sequence: TGTGCCAGCAGCCCCCTGTCGGGACAGGGTGTAGAAAAACTGTTTTTT. Encoded protein: CASSPLSGQGVEKLFF.

This clone was recorded once. The chain has TRBV9 and TRBJ2-7; 12 bases fit TRBD2. Per the germline V gene, CDR1 is SGDLS and CDR2 is YYNGEE. The CDR3 covers 15 residues. The V and J ends lost 0 bases and 6 bases, in that order; junction bases with no gene match: 4. The CDR3 region has the DNA TGTGCCAGCAGCGTAGGACTAGCGGGAGAGCTCGAGCAGTACTTC. It yields the protein CASSVGLAGELEQYF.